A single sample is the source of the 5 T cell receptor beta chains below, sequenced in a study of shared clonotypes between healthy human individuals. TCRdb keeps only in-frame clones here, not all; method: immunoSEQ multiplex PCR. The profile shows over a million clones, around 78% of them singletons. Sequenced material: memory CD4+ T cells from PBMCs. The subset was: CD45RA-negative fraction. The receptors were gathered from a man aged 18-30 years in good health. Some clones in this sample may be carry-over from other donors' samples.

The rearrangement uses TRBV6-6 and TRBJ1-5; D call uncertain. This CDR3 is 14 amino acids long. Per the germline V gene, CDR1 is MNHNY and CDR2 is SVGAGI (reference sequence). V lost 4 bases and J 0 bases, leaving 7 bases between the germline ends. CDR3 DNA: TGTGCCAGCAGTTCTCTAAATAGCAATCAGCCCCAGCATTTT. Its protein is CASSSLNSNQPQHF.

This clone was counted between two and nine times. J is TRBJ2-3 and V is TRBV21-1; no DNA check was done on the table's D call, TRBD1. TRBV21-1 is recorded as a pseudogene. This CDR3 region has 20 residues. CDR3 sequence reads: CASSKQGRGRREPLTDTQYF. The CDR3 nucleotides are TGTGCCAGCAGCAAACAAGGCAGGGGGCGGCGAGAGCCCCTCACAGATACGCAGTATTTT.

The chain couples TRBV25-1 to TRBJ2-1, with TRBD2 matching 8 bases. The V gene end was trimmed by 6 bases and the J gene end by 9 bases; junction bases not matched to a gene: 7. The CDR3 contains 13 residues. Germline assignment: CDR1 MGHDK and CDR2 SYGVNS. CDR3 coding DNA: TGTGCCAGCAGCGGGGGGGGCCGGCTTGAGCAGTTCTTC. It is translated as CASSGGGRLEQFF. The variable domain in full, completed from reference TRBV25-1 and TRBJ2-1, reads EADIYQTPRYLVIGTGKKITLECSQTMGHDKMYWYQQDPGMELHLIHYSYGVNSTEKGDLSSESTVSRIRTEHFPLTLESARPSHTSQYLCASSGGGRLEQFFGPGTRLTVL.

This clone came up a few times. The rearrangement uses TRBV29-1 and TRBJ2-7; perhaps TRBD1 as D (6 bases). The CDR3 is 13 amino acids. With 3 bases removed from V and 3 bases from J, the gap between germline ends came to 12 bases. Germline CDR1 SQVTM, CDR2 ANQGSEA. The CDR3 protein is CSVDRGSGYEQYF. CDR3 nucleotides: TGCAGCGTTGACAGGGGCAGCGGCTACGAGCAGTACTTC.

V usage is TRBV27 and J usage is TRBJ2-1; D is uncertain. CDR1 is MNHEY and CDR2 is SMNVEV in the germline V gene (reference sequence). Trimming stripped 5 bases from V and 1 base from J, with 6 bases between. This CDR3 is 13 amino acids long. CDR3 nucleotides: TGTGCCAGCAGTACAGTGTCCTACAATGAGCAGTTCTTC. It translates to CASSTVSYNEQFF.